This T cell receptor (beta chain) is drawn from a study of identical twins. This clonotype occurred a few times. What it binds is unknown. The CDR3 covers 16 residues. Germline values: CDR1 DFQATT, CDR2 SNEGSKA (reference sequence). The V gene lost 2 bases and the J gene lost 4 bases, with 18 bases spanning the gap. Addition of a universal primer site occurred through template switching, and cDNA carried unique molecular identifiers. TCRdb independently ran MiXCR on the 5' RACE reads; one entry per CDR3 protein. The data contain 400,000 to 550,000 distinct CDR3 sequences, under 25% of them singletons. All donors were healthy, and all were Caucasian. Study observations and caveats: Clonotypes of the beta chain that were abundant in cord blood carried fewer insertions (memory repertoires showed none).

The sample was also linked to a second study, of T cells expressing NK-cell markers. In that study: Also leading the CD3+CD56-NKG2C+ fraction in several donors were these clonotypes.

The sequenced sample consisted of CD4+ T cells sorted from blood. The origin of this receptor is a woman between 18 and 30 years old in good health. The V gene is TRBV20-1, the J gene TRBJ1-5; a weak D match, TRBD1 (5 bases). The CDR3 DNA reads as TGCAGTGCTAGACCTCAGGGTCGTTGGGAAAATCAGCCCCAGCATTTT. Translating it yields CSARPQGRWENQPQHF.